The present T cell receptor beta chain was sequenced within a study of beta chain features in type 1 diabetes. Study conclusions and caveats: Sequencing of cDNA might inflate the share of cells that strongly express TCR. Insertions were fewer and deletions more numerous at VDJ junctions in type 1 diabetes patients. All four CD4+ subsets from Type 1 diabetes patients carried moderately but significantly shorter TCRB CDR3s.

V lost 1 base and J lost 1, with 12 bases in between. Germline assignment: CDR1 LNHNV and CDR2 YYDKDF (reference sequence). The CDR3 has 16 residues. Reverse transcription of all isolated RNA meant that expressed TCRB transcripts were sequenced. This table comes from immunoSEQ multiplex PCR, and its TCRdb copy is limited to in-frame clones, with some not included. There are 150,000 or so clones in the sample; about a tenth occur only once, and 0.6% to 0.85% lies in the top ten. Based on CD45RO/CCR7/CD25/CD127/CD95/CD27, CD4+ regulatory, stem cell-like memory, naive and central memory cells were sorted. This clone came up many times. What it recognizes is unknown.

Sequencing was performed on central memory CD4+ T cells from blood. The chain couples TRBV15 to TRBJ2-3; D is possibly TRBD1 (6 bases). The clonotype comes from a young man in good health. This CDR3 reads CATSRGTGPGTDTQYF. In DNA, the CDR3 is TGTGCCACCAGCAGAGGCACAGGGCCGGGCACAGATACGCAGTATTTT.